The 8 T cell receptor beta chains presented below share a single source sample, sequenced in a study of blood T cell repertoires in COVID-19. The protocol was immunoSEQ multiplex PCR, while the TCRdb copy is restricted to in-frame clones and leaves out a portion. The profile shows around 480,000 clones, about 85% of them singletons. Sequenced: PBMCs or T cells enriched from blood (not recorded which). The origin of the receptors is a woman aged 18-35 years who had recovered from COVID-19.

This chain connects TRBV30 to TRBJ1-1; 9 bases match TRBD1. V lost 8 bases to trimming and J lost 6 bases; unmatched junction nucleotides: 10. There are 13 residues in the CDR3. Germline assignment: CDR1 GTSNPN and CDR2 SVGIG (reference sequence). CDR3 DNA sequence: TGTGCCGGAGGCACAGGGGGCAGCCCTGAAGCTTTCTTT. Its protein is CAGGTGGSPEAFF.

The V call is TRBV2, the J call TRBJ1-6; tentative D call: TRBD1 (6 bases). The germline V gene has CDR1 SNHLY and CDR2 FYNNEI. The CDR3 spans 15 residues. Trimming took 7 bases from V and 0 from J, leaving 10 bases between them. The CDR3 here is CASIVGGSYNSPLHF. The CDR3 DNA reads TGTGCCAGCATAGTAGGGGGCTCCTATAATTCACCCCTCCACTTT.

The chain has TRBV19 and TRBJ1-1, with TRBD1 as a possible D gene (5 bases). Germline-derived CDR1 and CDR2 are LNHDA and SQIVND (reference sequence). Between the trimmed V and J ends, which lost 7 bases and 0 bases, there was a span of 21 bases. The CDR3 runs 17 residues. DNA for the CDR3: TGTGCCAGTAACCACAACAGGAATCAAGTAATGAACACTGAAGCTTTCTTT. It codes for CASNHNRNQVMNTEAFF.

This sequence joins TRBV9 and TRBJ1-6, with D perhaps TRBD1 (6 bases). The germline V gene has CDR1 SGDLS and CDR2 YYNGEE. Between the trimmed V and J ends, which lost 4 bases and 7 bases, there was a span of 18 bases. There are 16 residues in the CDR3. The CDR3 is CASSPGGQLENSPLHF. CDR3 DNA sequence: TGTGCCAGCAGCCCCGGCGGACAGTTGGAGAATTCACCCCTCCACTTT.

V and J are TRBV15 and TRBJ1-5; possibly TRBD1 for D (6 bases). The V and J ends lost 11 bases and 10 bases respectively, with 21 bases between them. This CDR3 is built from 13 residues. Germline assignment: CDR1 LNHNV and CDR2 YYDKDF (reference sequence). The DNA of the CDR3 is TGTGCCTCAAGGGACATTTTTGGGGGACCCCAGCATTTT. Its protein is CASRDIFGGPQHF.

The chain combines TRBV6-2 or TRBV6-3 with TRBJ1-5, with 8 nucleotides matching TRBD1. The CDR3 loop spans 14 amino acids. CDR1 is MNHEY and CDR2 is SVGEGT in the germline V gene. V was pared by 3 bases and J by 7 bases, with 5 bases of the junction left unmatched. CDR3 residues: CASSYGQGGQPQHF. CDR3 coding DNA: TGTGCCAGCAGTTATGGACAGGGAGGACAGCCCCAGCATTTT.

The table lists this clone with a count of one. The chain recombines TRBV7-4 with TRBJ2-4; D is ambiguous. The germline V gene has CDR1 SGHVT and CDR2 SQSDAQ. This CDR3 is built from 13 residues. The germline V and J ends were trimmed by 5 bases and 1 base, with 6 bases remaining between them. The CDR3 nucleotides are TGTGCCAGCAGCGCCCGGGCCAAAAACATTCAGTACTTC. It translates to CASSARAKNIQYF.

This chain links TRBV19 with TRBJ2-1; no definite D call. The ends were cut back, 5 bases at V and 7 bases at J, with 6 bases in the middle. Germline V gene data show CDR1 as LNHDA and CDR2 as SQIVND (reference sequence). The CDR3 length is 11 residues. This CDR3 is CASSVENEQFF. The CDR3 bases are TGTGCCAGTAGTGTGGAGAATGAGCAGTTCTTC.